This is a list of T cell receptor beta chains from one sample in a study of blood T cells in healthy people across ages. TCRdb ran MiXCR on the 5' RACE reads and lists one entry per CDR3 protein. The sample lists about 1.6 million distinct CDR3 sequences; around 36% were seen once. Material for sequencing was blood. Receptor source: a woman aged 30 to 39 in good health. Both conserved end residues are part of each CDR3.

j_call v_call cdr3_aa
TRBJ2-1 TRBV4-1 CASKTSGSGWESNEQFF
TRBJ1-1 TRBV20-1 CSLRPEAFF
TRBJ2-7 TRBV20-1 CSAREGLVGTYEQYF
TRBJ2-2 TRBV7-8 CASSIAGGPLNTGELFF
TRBJ2-3 TRBV6-5 CASSYLSPNTDTQYF
TRBJ1-4 TRBV7-2 CASSLWGGSGVNEKLFF
TRBJ2-2 TRBV4-1 CASSQGRGSKRGGELFF
TRBJ2-5 TRBV10-3 CAIGGTDQETQYF
TRBJ2-7 TRBV6-1 CASSFGQGLDEQYF
TRBJ1-2 TRBV6-5 CAISTGLAGGYTF
TRBJ2-7 TRBV28 CASGQAAGSYEQYF
NA TRBV20-1 CSARSDSGRAGEQYF
NA TRBV6-2/TRBV6-3 CASGWDSYNEQYF
TRBJ2-3 TRBV12-3/TRBV12-4 CASSSHEDTQYF
TRBJ1-1 TRBV20-1 CSAPRAVGTEAFF
TRBJ2-7 TRBV6-2/TRBV6-3 CASRDSGLGIYEQYF
TRBJ1-4 TRBV20-1 CSARVHGGGQSYEKLFF
TRBJ2-7 TRBV2 CASRPGRLGLLSYEQYF
TRBJ1-6 TRBV5-1 CASSTLRSPLHF
TRBJ2-7 TRBV20-1 CSAREIGGNEQYF
TRBJ1-4 TRBV3-1 CASSGPSSNYEKLFF
TRBJ2-3 TRBV10-3 CAISTTGTSTDTQYF
TRBJ2-7 TRBV28 CASSRLAGVTLLTYEQYF
TRBJ1-1 TRBV11-1 CASRLGTGGVTEAFF
TRBJ2-7 TRBV12-3/TRBV12-4 CASSPDLSPYEQYF
TRBJ2-7 TRBV9 CASGRGDYEQYF
TRBJ1-2 TRBV6-5 CASRAGQVSYGYTF
TRBJ2-3 TRBV11-2 CASSLVAGGVDTQYF
TRBJ2-7 TRBV7-9 CASSLLQLEQYF
TRBJ2-3 TRBV4-2 CASSQDGVDQLTDTRYF
TRBJ2-5 TRBV27 CASSDPDRVGETQYF
TRBJ1-2 TRBV29-1 CSDRGGLDYGYTF
TRBJ2-1 TRBV11-2 CASSLTLGTGTYNEQFF
TRBJ2-1 TRBV4-1 CASSPKKGGIGFRGNEQFF
NA TRBV5-1 CASGRVPEETQYF
TRBJ2-3 TRBV7-3 CASSPQGGSIGDTQYF
TRBJ1-4 TRBV20-1 CSARHSRFVEKLFF
TRBJ2-7 TRBV12-3/TRBV12-4 CASSLAEGGFLSYEQYF
TRBJ1-5 TRBV5-1 CASPPGQGNQPQHF
TRBJ2-1 TRBV9 CASSVGTGDNSYNEQFF
TRBJ2-7 TRBV27 CASSSSISGSSHEQYF
TRBJ2-1 TRBV28 CASSLSLAEGRNEQFF
TRBJ2-1 TRBV5-6 CASSHPGHHEQFF
TRBJ2-5 TRBV7-8 CASSLDATGLAETQYF
TRBJ2-2 TRBV20-1 CSARPPSGERTAGELFF
TRBJ1-1 TRBV10-3 CAISEWGPQNTEAFF
TRBJ2-6 TRBV5-1 CASSVGTAGLRANVLTF
TRBJ2-1 TRBV27 CASSLSTERLAYNEQFF
TRBJ1-2 TRBV13 CASSSLRESYGYTF
TRBJ2-7 TRBV13 CASSRKDRTYEQYF
TRBJ2-3 TRBV5-1 CASSLELAGDTQYF
TRBJ2-5 TRBV20-1 CSARKGEVYQETQYF
TRBJ1-6 TRBV10-2 CASSEHRQGVNSPLHF
TRBJ2-7 TRBV4-1 CASSQEGTGYHYEQYF
TRBJ1-2 TRBV20-1 CSARDSGATYYGYTF
TRBJ1-1 TRBV7-9 CASSAGGDTEAFF
TRBJ2-7 TRBV20-1 CSAHPGQGLYEQYF
TRBJ2-1 TRBV3-1 CASSHSGTGDNEQFF
TRBJ2-5 TRBV20-1 CSAPVLREGEQYF